The clone carrying this T cell receptor beta chain has just one count. This sample was taken from a study of early stage breast cancer tumors. Trimming took off 4 bases at V and 0 bases at J, with 7 bases between the two ends. The CDR3 covers 14 residues. From germline, CDR1 is MNHNS and CDR2 SASEGT. Here immunoSEQ multiplex PCR was the method, and the copy in TCRdb shows in-frame clones only, minus some. The repertoire holds 45,000 to 65,000 clones, with around 80% as singletons. This chain links TRBV6-1 with TRBJ1-5, with no clear D. Specimen: blood. The clonotype originates from a person in their 40s with breast cancer. CDR3 sequence (DNA): TGTGCCAGCAGTGGCGCGGATAGCAATCAGCCCCAGCATTTT. Encoded protein: CASSGADSNQPQHF.